These 17 T cell receptor beta chains came from one sample sequenced in a study of T cells in Graves' hyperthyroidism and ophthalmopathy. Amplification of TCR beta CDR3 regions used RNA as the template. The HTBI primer set drove a first-round RT-PCR of the TCR CDR3. TCRdb reprocessed the multiplex PCR reads with MiXCR, giving one entry per CDR3 protein. In the table there are nearly 600,000 distinct CDR3 sequences, more than 11% of which are singletons. The sequenced sample was blood. All receptors derive from a woman younger than 45 with Graves' hyperthyroidism that later progressed to Graves' ophthalmopathy.

This clonotype was detected ten times or more. V gene TRBV7-3 combines with J gene TRBJ2-5; tentative D call: TRBD2 (6 bases). The V gene's germline CDR1 is SGHTA and CDR2 FQGTGA. Trimming cost V 7 bases and J 4 bases, with 13 bases left between them. This CDR3 has 13 residues. In DNA, the CDR3 is TGTGCCAGCACTCGGGGAGGAGGAGAGACCCAGTACTTC. Residues: CASTRGGGETQYF. The full variable domain, with the rest looked up from reference TRBV7-3 and TRBJ2-5, is GAGVSQTPSNKVTEKGKYVELRCDPISGHTALYWYRQSLGQGPEFLIYFQGTGAADDSGLPNDRFFAVRPEGSVSTLKIQRTERGDSAVYLCASTRGGGETQYFGPGTRLLVL.

This clonotype came up a few times. CDR3 in amino acids: CASSLDPPGQASSEQYF. The CDR3 nucleotides read TGCGCCAGCAGCTTGGATCCCCCGGGACAAGCGTCTAGCGAGCAGTACTTC. The chain carries TRBV5-1 and TRBJ2-7; a weak D match, TRBD1 (6 bases). Germline values: CDR1 SGHRS, CDR2 YFSETQ. Trimming stripped 0 bases from V and 6 bases from J, with 22 bases between. This CDR3 comprises 17 residues. The full variable domain, its missing parts supplied by reference TRBV5-1 and TRBJ2-7, is KAGVTQTPRYLIKTRGQQVTLSCSPISGHRSVSWYQQTPGQGLQFLFEYFSETQRNKGNFPGRFSGRQFSNSRSEMNVSTLELGDSALYLCASSLDPPGQASSEQYFGPGTRLTVT.

The V and J genes are TRBV27 and TRBJ2-3; 8 bases are shared with TRBD2. Trimming at V came to 3 bases and at J to 4 bases, leaving 6 bases not matched to a gene. Germline V lookup: CDR1 MNHEY, CDR2 SMNVEV (reference sequence). The CDR3 has 15 amino acids. The CDR3 loop reads CASSFSGGPADTQYF. Here the CDR3 DNA reads TGTGCCAGCAGTTTCTCGGGAGGGCCAGCAGATACGCAGTATTTT.

This clonotype was observed at least ten times. This chain joins TRBV14 and TRBJ2-3; 7 nucleotides match TRBD1. CDR3 length: 16 residues. Germline loops: CDR1 SGHDN, CDR2 FVKESK. V gave up 4 bases and J gave up 0 bases; unmatched junction bases: 7. The CDR3 sequence: CASSRQGWLSTDTQYF. For the CDR3, the DNA is TGTGCCAGCAGCCGACAGGGATGGCTTAGCACAGATACGCAGTATTTT.

This clonotype was picked up many times. V is TRBV12-3 or TRBV12-4 and J is TRBJ2-5; D is perhaps TRBD1 or TRBD2 (5 bases each). V was cut by 7 bases and J by 5 bases, with 17 bases left in between. This CDR3 region has 14 residues. In nucleotides, the CDR3 is TGTGCCAGCACCTGGGACCGTTCCCGGGAGACCCAGTACTTC. It codes for CASTWDRSRETQYF.

This clonotype was detected ten times or more. As DNA, the CDR3 is TGTGCCAGCAGCTTAGAATCAGAAATGATCACCTATGGCTACACCTTC. Protein product: CASSLESEMITYGYTF. The V call is TRBV11-3, the J call TRBJ1-2; D unclear. V lost 0 bases and J lost 4, with 15 bases in between. This CDR3 comprises 16 residues. CDR1 SGHNT and CDR2 YENEEA come from the germline V gene.

This clonotype was detected only a few times. The chain joins TRBV20-1 to TRBJ2-1; D call uncertain. The ends were cut back, 3 bases at V and 0 bases at J, with 12 bases in the middle. CDR3 size: 15 residues. The germline CDR1 and CDR2 sequences are DFQATT and SNEGSKA (reference sequence). The CDR3 region has the DNA TGCAGTGCTAGGTCTAGTTCGAGCTCCTACAATGAGCAGTTCTTC. Translation: CSARSSSSSYNEQFF.

This clonotype was observed a few times. The V and J genes are TRBV19 and TRBJ2-2, with D hard to call. V lost 3 bases and J lost 0, with 8 bases in between. CDR3 length: 15 residues. In germline, CDR1 is LNHDA, CDR2 SQIVND (reference sequence). CDR3 loop: CASSIQNSNTGELFF. The CDR3 DNA reads as TGTGCCAGTAGTATCCAAAATTCGAACACCGGGGAGCTGTTTTTT.

There are many counts of this clonotype. For the CDR3, the DNA is TGTGCCAGCAGTCCCGGGACAGAAGAGACCCAGTACTTC. Amino acid sequence: CASSPGTEETQYF. This chain links TRBV18 with TRBJ2-5; 7 nucleotides line up with TRBD1. V lost 8 bases and J lost 3; bases outside the gene matches: 6. This CDR3 has 13 residues. Germline CDR1 KGHSH, CDR2 LQKENI.

In the case of this clonotype: This clone may be a read error of a much larger clone one base away. The J gene is TRBJ2-7, the V gene TRBV9; 9 positions agree with TRBD1. The CDR3 length is 15 residues. Germline assignment: CDR1 SGDLS and CDR2 YYNGEE. The CDR3 sequence: CASSVEGTGSYEQCF. The CDR3 DNA sequence: TGTGCCAGCAGCGTAGAGGGGACAGGGTCGTACGAGCAGTGCTTC.

This clonotype was counted many times. V gene TRBV2 combines with J gene TRBJ2-1; 11 bases fit TRBD2. V lost 11 bases, J lost 6 bases, and 6 bases stayed unmatched. Germline V gene data show CDR1 as SNHLY and CDR2 as FYNNEI. The CDR3 extends over 13 amino acids. DNA for the CDR3: TGTGCCGGTCCCGGGACTAGCGGCAATGAGCAGTTCTTC. Protein: CAGPGTSGNEQFF.

This clonotype was counted many times. The V gene is TRBV24-1, the J gene TRBJ2-3; D may be TRBD2 (6 bases). CDR3 length equals 17 residues. Germline V lookup: CDR1 KGHDR, CDR2 SFDVKD. Trimming shortened V by 3 bases and J by 4 bases, and 19 bases separated the two germline ends. CDR3 nucleotides: TGTGCCACCAGTGATCCCTCGTGGAGGGGAGGTCCAGATACGCAGTATTTT. Translated, it gives CATSDPSWRGGPDTQYF.

This clonotype was seen a single time. This chain joins TRBV5-4 and TRBJ2-5; D gene uncertain. Trimming took off 1 base at V and 2 bases at J, with 9 bases between the two ends. Germline CDR1 and CDR2: SGHNT and YYREEE (reference sequence). This CDR3 contains 14 residues. The CDR3 sequence is CASSLSSQQETQYF. The DNA for the CDR3 is TGTGCCAGCAGCTTGTCGAGTCAACAAGAGACCCAGTACTTC.

This clonotype was seen a handful of times. The genes are TRBV3-1 and TRBJ1-5; D call uncertain. The CDR3 consists of 14 residues. V was clipped by 4 bases and J by 1 base, with 8 bases between them. The germline V gene encodes CDR1 LGHDT and CDR2 YNNKEL (reference sequence). The CDR3 reads CASSLDPSNQPQHF. The DNA for the CDR3 is TGTGCCAGCAGCCTAGACCCAAGCAATCAGCCCCAGCATTTT.

This clonotype was seen a handful of times. The CDR3 bases are TGCGCCAGCAGCGGGGGACAGGGCCTTGAGCAGTTCTTC. Amino acid sequence: CASSGGQGLEQFF. The chain is built from TRBV5-1 and TRBJ2-1; 9 nucleotides line up with TRBD1. Germline V CDR1 and CDR2: SGHRS, YFSETQ. The V segment lost 4 bases and the J segment 9 bases; nucleotides outside the gene matches: 5. The CDR3 is 13 amino acids.

The chain is built from TRBV7-9 and TRBJ1-4; a weak D match, TRBD1 (5 bases). CDR3 length: 14 amino acids. The V end was cut by 3 bases, the J end by 3 bases, with 8 bases between. Germline assignment: CDR1 SEHNR and CDR2 FQNEAQ (reference sequence). CDR3 nucleotide sequence: TGTGCCAGCAGCTTCAGGGCCCCTAATGAAAAACTGTTTTTT. It codes for CASSFRAPNEKLFF. Variable domain in full (rest from reference TRBV7-9 and TRBJ1-4): DTGVSQNPRHKITKRGQNVTFRCDPISEHNRLYWYRQTLGQGPEFLTYFQNEAQLEKSRLLSDRFSAERPKGSFSTLEIQRTEQGDSAMYLCASSFRAPNEKLFFGSGTQLSVL.

This clonotype was seen at least ten times. The chain uses TRBV28 and TRBJ1-1; D is ambiguous. Germline V gives CDR1 MDHEN, CDR2 SYDVKM. This CDR3 has 14 amino acids. V dropped 6 bases and J dropped 1 base, with 12 bases sitting between them. CDR3: CASRSGVGNTEAFF. CDR3 nucleotide sequence: TGTGCCAGCAGGAGCGGGGTAGGGAACACTGAAGCTTTCTTT.